This T cell receptor (beta chain) derives from a study of OX40 agonist ivuxolimab in advanced cancers. Study-level information: Every 2 weeks, ivuxolimab was infused into the patients intravenously at between 0.01 and 10 mg/kg. Patients achieving partial responses numbered three: one hepatocellular carcinoma case and two cutaneous melanoma cases.

This clone appeared a few times. Data came from immunoSEQ multiplex PCR; TCRdb stores just in-frame clones and leaves some out. The sample lists 60,000 or so clones; 88% were seen once. This sequence originates from an adult with an advanced solid tumor such as melanoma, head and neck, liver or kidney cancer. The sequencing here drew on CD4+ or CD8+ T cells sorted from blood, taken in a trial of the OX40 agonist ivuxolimab.

As DNA, the CDR3 is TGTGCCAGTAGACTAGCGGGATACGAGGGACTTTACGAGCAGTACTTC. It yields the protein CASRLAGYEGLYEQYF. The chain employs TRBV19 and TRBJ2-7; 10 nucleotides line up with TRBD2. This CDR3 region has 16 residues. The germline V gene encodes CDR1 LNHDA and CDR2 SQIVND (reference sequence). Germline trimming cut 6 bases from V and 4 bases from J; bases unmatched to any gene: 12.